The source of this TCR beta chain is a study of blood T cell repertoires in COVID-19. In the study's own analysis: Estimated nucleated cell counts came from reference gene primer amplification. Profiling relied on immunoSEQ multiplex PCR, and the TCRdb table lists in-frame clones only, not all of them. V and J calls and clone size are those listed in that table; D and trimming were worked out from the DNA. This sample has about 290,000 clones, with about nine tenths found just once. The Seattle patients joined while their infection was active and were tracked longitudinally afterward. This CDR3 comprises 15 residues. Germline-derived CDR1 and CDR2 are DFQATT and SNEGSKA (reference sequence). V was clipped by 3 bases and J by 2 bases; unmatched bases: 8.

The receptor's source is a woman in her twenties or thirties with COVID-19, enrolled during active disease. Input material: peripheral blood. The rearrangement links TRBV20-1 to TRBJ2-5; 8 bases agree with TRBD2. CDR3 DNA: TGCAGTGCTAGTGGCGGAGCGGGGGAACAAGAGACCCAGTACTTC. It codes for CSASGGAGEQETQYF.